The sequence of this T cell receptor (beta chain) was determined in a study of identical twins. Template switching supplied a universal primer site; unique molecular identifiers were carried on the cDNA. TCRdb re-analysed the 5' RACE reads in MiXCR, keeping a single row per CDR3 protein. There are approximately 490,000 distinct CDR3 sequences in the sample; approximately 20% occur only once, and 0.48% lies in the top ten. A further study also used this sample, focusing on yellow fever vaccine responses in identical twins.

This receptor was identified in a woman aged 18-30 years in good health. Sequencing used CD4+ T cells sorted from blood.

The CDR3 loop is CASTSRLGGLNRELFF. For the CDR3, the DNA is TGCGCCAGCACATCCCGCTTAGGTGGGCTGAACAGGGAGCTGTTTTTT. The V call is TRBV5-1, the J call TRBJ2-2; no firm D call. Germline CDR1 is SGHRS and CDR2 is YFSETQ. Trimming took 6 bases from V and 9 from J, leaving 24 bases between them. This CDR3 comprises 16 residues.